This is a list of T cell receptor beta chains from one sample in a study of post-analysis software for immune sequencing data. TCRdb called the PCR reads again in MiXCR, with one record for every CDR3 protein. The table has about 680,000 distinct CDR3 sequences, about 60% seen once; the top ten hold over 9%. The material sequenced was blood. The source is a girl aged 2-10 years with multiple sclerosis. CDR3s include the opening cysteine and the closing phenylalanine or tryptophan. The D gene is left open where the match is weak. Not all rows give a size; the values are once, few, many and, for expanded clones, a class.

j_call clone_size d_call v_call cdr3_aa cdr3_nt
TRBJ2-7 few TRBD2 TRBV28 CASSARTSGRVDEQYF TGTGCCAGCAGTGCCCGGACTAGCGGGAGGGTCGACGAGCAGTACTTC
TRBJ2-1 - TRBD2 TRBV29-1 CSVDRREGRNEQFF TGCAGCGTTGACAGGCGGGAGGGCAGAAATGAGCAGTTCTTC
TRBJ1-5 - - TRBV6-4 CASSIRRGAEEESGNQPQHF TGTGCCAGCAGTATTCGAAGGGGTGCAGAGGAGGAATCGGGCAATCAGCCCCAGCATTTT
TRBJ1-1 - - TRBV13 CASSTTPVDTEAFF TGTGCCAGCAGCACAACCCCGGTGGACACTGAAGCTTTCTTT
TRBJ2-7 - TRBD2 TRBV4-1 CASSQEKWTSGSGNEQYF TGCGCCAGCAGCCAAGAGAAGTGGACTAGCGGGAGTGGCAACGAGCAGTACTTC
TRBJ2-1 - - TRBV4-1 CASSQVGAAPNNEQFF TGCGCCAGCAGCCAAGTGGGGGCCGCTCCGAACAATGAGCAGTTCTTC
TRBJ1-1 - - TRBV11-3 CASSWGQSTEAFF TGTGCCAGCAGTTGGGGGCAGAGCACTGAAGCTTTCTTT
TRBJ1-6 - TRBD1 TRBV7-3 CASSWDSGSPLHF TGTGCCAGCAGCTGGGACAGTGGATCACCCCTCCACTTT
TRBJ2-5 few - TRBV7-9 CASSLARAGQETQYF TGTGCCAGCAGCTTAGCGAGGGCAGGACAAGAGACCCAGTACTTC
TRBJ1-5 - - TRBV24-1 CATSVGGNQPQHF TGTGCCACCAGTGTGGGGGGAAATCAGCCCCAGCATTTT
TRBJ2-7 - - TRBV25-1 CASTGTTEQYF TGTGCCAGCACCGGGACGACCGAGCAGTACTTC
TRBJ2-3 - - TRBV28 CASSVPGLHGSQYF TGTGCCAGCAGCGTGCCGGGACTCCACGGATCGCAGTATTTT
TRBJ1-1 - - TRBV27 CASRQPGQPNTEAFF TGTGCCAGCAGGCAACCGGGACAACCGAACACTGAAGCTTTCTTT
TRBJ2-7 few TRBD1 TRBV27 CASRLSGQGYEQYF TGTGCCAGCAGATTATCGGGACAGGGATACGAGCAGTACTTC
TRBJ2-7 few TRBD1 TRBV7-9 CASSLSTPGQGSSYEQYF TGTGCCAGCAGCTTAAGTACGCCGGGACAGGGGAGCTCCTACGAGCAGTACTTC
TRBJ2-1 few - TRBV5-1 CASSSENEQFF TGCGCCAGCAGCTCAGAGAATGAGCAGTTCTTC
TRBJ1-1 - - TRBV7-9 CASSPQWGRHMNTEAFF TGTGCCAGCAGCCCCCAATGGGGCCGGCATATGAACACTGAAGCTTTCTTT
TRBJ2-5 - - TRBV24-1 CATSGWGEETQYF TGTGCCACCAGTGGGTGGGGGGAAGAGACCCAGTACTTC
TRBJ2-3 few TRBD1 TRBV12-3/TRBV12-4 CASSPPTGADTQYF TGTGCCAGCAGTCCCCCCACAGGGGCAGATACGCAGTATTTT
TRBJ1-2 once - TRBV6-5 CASSTYGGTYGYTF TGTGCCAGCAGCACTTACGGGGGAACCTATGGCTACACCTTC
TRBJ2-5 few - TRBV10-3 CAISESVQETQYF TGTGCCATCAGTGAGTCAGTCCAAGAGACCCAGTACTTC
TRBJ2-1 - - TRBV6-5 CASRLTNLFMEQFF TGTGCCAGCAGATTGACCAATCTGTTCATGGAGCAGTTCTTC
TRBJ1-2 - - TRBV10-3 CAIRDKANYGYTF TGTGCCATACGGGACAAAGCTAACTATGGCTACACCTTC
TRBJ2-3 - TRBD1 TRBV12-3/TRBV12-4 CASSPWDRVTDTQYF TGTGCCAGCAGTCCCTGGGACAGGGTTACAGATACGCAGTATTTT
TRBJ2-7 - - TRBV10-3 CAISEGPPGEQYF TGTGCCATCAGTGAGGGACCTCCAGGGGAGCAGTACTTC
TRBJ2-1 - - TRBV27 CASSLANRNEQFF TGTGCCAGCAGTTTGGCAAATAGGAATGAGCAGTTCTTC
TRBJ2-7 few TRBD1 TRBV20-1 CSATGTGSPYEQYF TGCAGTGCCACAGGGACAGGTTCTCCCTACGAGCAGTACTTC
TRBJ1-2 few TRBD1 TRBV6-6 CASSLGQVDGYTF TGTGCCAGCAGTCTCGGACAGGTTGATGGCTACACCTTC
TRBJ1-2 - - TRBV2 CASSELRNGYTF TGTGCCAGCAGTGAGCTGAGAAATGGCTACACCTTC
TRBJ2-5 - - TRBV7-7 CASSLGTGTQETQYF TGTGCTAGCAGCTTAGGCACGGGGACCCAAGAGACCCAGTACTTC
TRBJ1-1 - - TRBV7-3 CASSFYPGAREAFF TGTGCCAGCAGCTTTTACCCCGGGGCCCGAGAAGCTTTCTTT
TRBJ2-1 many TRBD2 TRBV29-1 CSVEDGRGDLNEQFF TGCAGCGTTGAAGATGGACGGGGGGACCTCAATGAGCAGTTCTTC
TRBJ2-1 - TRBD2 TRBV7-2 CASSRAGAYNEQFF TGTGCCAGCAGTAGAGCGGGAGCCTACAATGAGCAGTTCTTC
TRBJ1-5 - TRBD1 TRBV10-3 CAISDGQGGQPQHF TGTGCCATCAGTGATGGACAGGGAGGTCAGCCCCAGCATTTT
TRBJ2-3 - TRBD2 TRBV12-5 CASGLDPRLAGGPTDTQYF TGTGCTAGTGGTTTGGATCCACGACTAGCGGGAGGTCCGACAGATACGCAGTATTTT
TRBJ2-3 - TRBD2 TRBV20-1 CSADALAGDTQYF TGCAGTGCGGACGCGCTAGCGGGAGACACGCAGTATTTT
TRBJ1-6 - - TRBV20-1 CSARAVGRERSPLHF TGCAGTGCTAGAGCTGTGGGTAGGGAGAGGTCACCCCTCCACTTT
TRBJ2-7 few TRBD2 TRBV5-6 CASSQGTSGSYNEQYF TGTGCCAGCAGCCAAGGGACTAGCGGCTCCTACAATGAGCAGTACTTC
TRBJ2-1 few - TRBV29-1 CSVEGTGRANEQFF TGCAGCGTTGAAGGTACAGGTAGGGCCAATGAGCAGTTCTTC
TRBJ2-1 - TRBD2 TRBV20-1 CSARPGGETQFF TGCAGTGCTAGACCGGGGGGAGAGACCCAGTTCTTC
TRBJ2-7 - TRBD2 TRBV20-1 CSAIAGGSSYEQYF TGCAGTGCCATAGCGGGAGGAAGTTCCTACGAGCAGTACTTC
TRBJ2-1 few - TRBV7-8 CASSLRRAGNEQFF TGTGCCAGCAGCTTGAGGAGGGCCGGCAATGAGCAGTTCTTC
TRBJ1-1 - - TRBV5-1 CASSWWGANTEAFF TGCGCCAGCAGCTGGTGGGGGGCTAACACTGAAGCTTTCTTT
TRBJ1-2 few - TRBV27 CASSPSTLGSYGYTF TGTGCCAGCAGCCCCTCGACGCTCGGTTCCTATGGCTACACCTTC
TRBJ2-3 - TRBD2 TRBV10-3 CAIGTSESTDTQYF TGTGCCATCGGGACTAGCGAATCCACAGATACGCAGTATTTT